Below, 21 T cell receptor beta chains from the same sample are listed, as sequenced in a study of identical twins. TCRdb reprocessed the 5' RACE reads with MiXCR, giving one entry per CDR3 protein. The sample records about 810,000 distinct CDR3 sequences, around 12% being singletons. The data also belong to a second study, concerning yellow fever vaccine responses in identical twins.

Sequenced input: PBMCs. These receptors came from a woman aged 18-35 years in good health.

The chain combines TRBV29-1 with TRBJ1-1; TRBD1 is a possible D gene (6 bases). V dropped 4 bases and J dropped 1 base, with 10 bases sitting between them. Germline V gives CDR1 SQVTM, CDR2 ANQGSEA. There are 13 residues in the CDR3. The CDR3 sequence is CSVGTAPNTEAFF. The CDR3 coding sequence is TGCAGCGTTGGGACAGCTCCGAACACTGAAGCTTTCTTT. Full variable domain (missing parts from reference TRBV29-1 and TRBJ1-1): SAVISQKPSRDICQRGTSLTIQCQVDSQVTMMFWYRQQPGQSLTLIATANQGSEATYESGFVIDKFPISRPNLTFSTLTVSNMSPEDSSIYLCSVGTAPNTEAFFGQGTRLTVV.

At least ten counts were recorded for this clonotype. The rearrangement joins TRBV27 to TRBJ1-2; TRBD1 matches 8 bases. The CDR3 loop spans 15 amino acids. CDR1 and CDR2 (germline): MNHEY, SMNVEV (reference sequence). J gave up 4 bases and V 1 base, and 5 bases lay outside the gene matches. CDR3 sequence reads: CASSLLAGGAYGYTF. CDR3 DNA sequence: TGTGCCAGCAGTTTATTGGCAGGGGGCGCCTATGGCTACACCTTC.

This clonotype has a handful of counts. The genes are TRBV24-1 and TRBJ2-1; 10 nucleotides agree with TRBD1. CDR1 and CDR2 from the germline V gene are KGHDR and SFDVKD. The V segment lost 4 bases and the J segment 7 bases; nucleotides outside the gene matches: 9. This CDR3 has 16 residues. For the CDR3, the DNA is TGTGCCACCAGTGAGGGTAGACAGGGGGCTGCGAATGAGCAGTTCTTC. Translating it yields CATSEGRQGAANEQFF.

The chain is built from TRBV7-6 and TRBJ2-2; D is uncertain. Germline V gives CDR1 SGHVS, CDR2 FNYEAQ. This CDR3 has 16 residues. The V end lost 1 base, the J end lost 0 bases, and 9 bases lay between the germline ends. The CDR3, as DNA: TGTGCCAGCAGCTTAGTTCAGGCATCGAACACCGGGGAGCTGTTTTTT. Amino acid sequence: CASSLVQASNTGELFF.

This clonotype was counted a few times. The chain employs TRBV7-9 and TRBJ2-5; D unclear. There are 15 residues in the CDR3. V was cut by 1 base and J by 5 bases, with 14 bases left in between. Germline CDR1 is SEHNR and CDR2 is FQNEAQ (reference sequence). The CDR3: CASSLVKGRYETQYF. DNA of the CDR3: TGTGCCAGCAGCTTAGTGAAGGGCCGGTACGAGACCCAGTACTTC. Together with reference TRBV7-9 and TRBJ2-5, the CDR3 gives the full variable domain: DTGVSQNPRHKITKRGQNVTFRCDPISEHNRLYWYRQTLGQGPEFLTYFQNEAQLEKSRLLSDRFSAERPKGSFSTLEIQRTEQGDSAMYLCASSLVKGRYETQYFGPGTRLLVL.

In this sample, this clonotype turned up many times. The chain combines TRBV11-2 with TRBJ2-1, with D perhaps TRBD2 (6 bases). Germline CDR1 and CDR2: SGHAT and FQNNGV. The CDR3 extends over 14 amino acids. Trimming took 5 bases from V and 7 from J, leaving 15 bases between them. The CDR3 nucleotides are TGTGCCAGCAGCCCAGCCGGGGGTCGGAATGAGCAGTTCTTC. Its translation: CASSPAGGRNEQFF.

This clonotype was found many times. The chain is built from TRBV12-3 or TRBV12-4 and TRBJ2-1; D is perhaps TRBD1 (5 bases). The CDR3 has 14 residues. Trimming took 5 bases from V and 2 from J, leaving 10 bases between them. CDR3: CASSPGAAYNEQFF. CDR3 nucleotides: TGTGCCAGCAGTCCTGGGGCGGCCTACAATGAGCAGTTCTTC.

V and J are TRBV20-1 and TRBJ2-1; 11 nucleotides align to TRBD2. V lost 3 bases, J lost 0 bases, and 10 bases stayed unmatched. The CDR3 is 18 amino acids. CDR1 and CDR2 (germline): DFQATT, SNEGSKA (reference sequence). This CDR3 is CSASFFGTSGNSYNEQFF. The CDR3 DNA reads TGCAGTGCTAGTTTTTTTGGGACTAGCGGCAACTCCTACAATGAGCAGTTCTTC.

The table lists this clonotype with many counts. The rearrangement uses TRBV20-1 and TRBJ1-2, with D perhaps TRBD1 (5 bases). The germline CDR1 and CDR2 sequences are DFQATT and SNEGSKA (reference sequence). The CDR3 has 14 amino acids. Trimming pared 6 bases from V and 2 bases from J, leaving 16 bases between. The DNA of the CDR3 is TGCAGTGCAAACGATCCGGGACCAAACTATGGCTACACCTTC. It codes for CSANDPGPNYGYTF.

J is TRBJ1-1 and V is TRBV27; no firm D call. V was trimmed by 4 bases and J by 0 bases, leaving 6 bases between them. CDR1 is MNHEY and CDR2 is SMNVEV in the germline V gene (reference sequence). CDR3 length: 13 amino acids. The CDR3 loop reads CASSYVMNTEAFF. The DNA of the CDR3 is TGTGCCAGCAGTTACGTTATGAACACTGAAGCTTTCTTT.

The chain recombines TRBV5-5 with TRBJ2-1; 9 bases map to TRBD2. CDR1 SGHKS and CDR2 YYEKEE come from the germline V gene (reference sequence). The CDR3 runs 15 residues. Trimming took 0 bases from V and 6 from J; bases not matched to a gene: 4. Here the CDR3 DNA reads TGTGCCAGCAGCTTGGGTCTAGCGGGAATCAATGAGCAGTTCTTC. Its translation is CASSLGLAGINEQFF.

V usage is TRBV11-2 and J usage is TRBJ1-2, with 7 bases aligning to TRBD1. Germline V gene sequence: CDR1 SGHAT, CDR2 FQNNGV. The CDR3 has 16 amino acids. Trimming took 0 bases from V and 4 from J; bases not matched to a gene: 8. CDR3 sequence: CASSLDSAAGGYGYTF. CDR3 nucleotide sequence: TGTGCCAGCAGCTTAGACTCGGCGGCAGGGGGCTATGGCTACACCTTC. Drawing the rest from reference TRBV11-2 and TRBJ1-2, the complete variable domain is EAGVAQSPRYKIIEKRQSVAFWCNPISGHATLYWYQQILGQGPKLLIQFQNNGVVDDSQLPKDRFSAERLKGVDSTLKIQPAKLEDSAVYLCASSLDSAAGGYGYTFGSGTRLTVV.

V and J are TRBV29-1 and TRBJ2-2, with D hard to call. V lost 2 bases and J lost 0, with 4 bases in between. CDR1 SQVTM and CDR2 ANQGSEA come from the germline V gene. The CDR3 sequence is 13 residues long. CDR3 loop: CSVEQANTGELFF. The CDR3 coding sequence is TGCAGCGTTGAACAGGCGAACACCGGGGAGCTGTTTTTT.

V usage is TRBV28 and J usage is TRBJ2-3; perhaps TRBD1 as D (6 bases). CDR1 and CDR2 (germline): MDHEN, SYDVKM. The CDR3 has 15 residues. Trimming took off 4 bases at V and 0 bases at J, with 11 bases between the two ends. CDR3 nucleotides: TGTGCCAGCAGTTATACAGGGAAGAGCACAGATACGCAGTATTTT. Its translation is CASSYTGKSTDTQYF.

The chain joins TRBV7-2 to TRBJ1-6; no clear D. CDR3 length equals 14 residues. V lost 5 bases and J lost 6, with 11 bases in between. Germline CDR1 is SGHTA and CDR2 is FQGNSA. The CDR3 here is CASSRSESNSPLHF. The CDR3 coding sequence is TGTGCCAGCAGCCGCTCGGAGAGTAATTCACCCCTCCACTTT.

This clonotype has more than one count but fewer than ten. V is TRBV12-3 or TRBV12-4 and J is TRBJ1-2; 8 nucleotides align to TRBD1. The CDR3 consists of 16 residues. With 6 bases clipped from V and 5 bases from J, the junction kept 14 bases outside the gene matches. The CDR3 loop is CASSQGGQAGYYGYTF. CDR3 DNA: TGTGCCAGCAGCCAAGGGGGACAGGCGGGCTATTATGGCTACACCTTC.

The chain employs TRBV7-8 and TRBJ2-1; D possibly corresponds to TRBD1 (7 bases). V was clipped by 5 bases and J by 12 bases, with 23 bases between them. The CDR3 spans 15 residues. Per germline, CDR1 SGHVS and CDR2 FQNEAQ. CDR3 bases: TGTGCCAGCAGCAGAACGCAGGGGGGCACGGATGTGCAGTTCTTC. It encodes CASSRTQGGTDVQFF.

This clonotype was counted between two and nine times. This chain links TRBV6-5 with TRBJ1-1; D uncertain. This CDR3 comprises 12 residues. Looked up from germline, CDR1 is MNHEY and CDR2 is SVGAGI. The V end lost 4 bases, the J end lost 9 bases, and 12 bases lay between the germline ends. The CDR3 DNA reads as TGTGCCAGCAGTTCGGCAGGTTCACAAGCTTTCTTT. Translated: CASSSAGSQAFF.

This chain connects TRBV10-2 to TRBJ2-3; TRBD2 is a possible D gene (6 bases). From germline, CDR1 is WSHSY and CDR2 SAAADI. This CDR3 contains 14 residues. The V end lost 4 bases, the J end lost 5 bases, and 13 bases lay between the germline ends. CDR3 in DNA: TGCGCCAGCAGTGGGCGGGGTCGGGGAGATACGCAGTATTTT. It encodes CASSGRGRGDTQYF.

This clonotype was observed many times. The chain recombines TRBV7-8 with TRBJ2-7, with 9 nucleotides matching TRBD1. The CDR3 extends over 15 amino acids. Germline V gene data show CDR1 as SGHVS and CDR2 as FQNEAQ. V was clipped by 4 bases and J by 4 bases; unmatched bases: 8. The CDR3 sequence: CASSSGQGIVYEQYV. CDR3 DNA sequence: TGTGCCAGCAGCTCGGGACAGGGAATTGTTTACGAGCAGTACGTC.

This clonotype was detected only a few times. The chain is built from TRBV4-1 and TRBJ2-1; 9 bases align to TRBD2. Germline CDR1 is MGHRA and CDR2 is YSYEKL. The junction had 4 bases not matched to a gene; V was cut back by 1 base and J by 6 bases. The CDR3 runs to 15 residues. The DNA of the CDR3 is TGCGCCAGCAGCCAAGCTAGCGGGGCGGCCAATGAGCAGTTCTTC. It codes for CASSQASGAANEQFF.